This T cell receptor (beta chain) stems from a study of CD8+CD57+ T cells in acquired aplastic anemia. The CDR3 extends over 17 amino acids. V lost 4 bases and J 1 base, leaving 20 bases between the germline ends. Germline V gene sequence: CDR1 SGHDT, CDR2 YYEEEE. According to the study, genomic DNA was the template for TCR beta VDJ and CDR3 profiling. TCRdb re-called the reads with MiXCR, one entry per CDR3 protein. The sample lists around 190,000 distinct CDR3 sequences, roughly half occurring once. The chain has TRBV5-6 and TRBJ1-1; D is uncertain. Sequenced sample: sorted CD4+, CD8+, or CD8+CD57+ T cells (not recorded which) from PBMCs. This receptor was taken from a human donor in good health, serving as a control. CDR3 region: CASSVGPGRATNTEAFF. The CDR3 bases are TGTGCCAGCAGCGTAGGGCCCGGCCGGGCGACGAACACTGAAGCTTTCTTT.